The source of this TCR beta chain is a study of blood T cells in healthy people across ages. Looked up from germline, CDR1 is DFQATT and CDR2 is SNEGSKA (reference sequence). This CDR3 has 14 amino acids. V lost 5 bases, J lost 5 bases, and 18 bases lay in between. The sample holds a few counts of this clonotype. It was with a sample-barcoded 5' primer and a J-beta primer mix that a second PCR of about 6 to 12 cycles was run. TCRdb passed the 5' RACE reads through MiXCR, listing each CDR3 protein once. The table shows 750,000 to 950,000 distinct CDR3 sequences, with roughly 26% occurring only once. Healthy individuals of Caucasian origin from Russia, aged about 6 to 100, served as donors. These same data were also listed under a study on T cells of mothers and their children. That source reports: Whatever RNA was extracted went entirely into cDNA synthesis, at approximately 1.4 ug per 15 ul.

This TCR came from a boy between 10 and 17 years old in good health. The sequencing sample was made of blood. V is TRBV20-1 and J is TRBJ2-5; a weak D match, TRBD2 (6 bases). The CDR3 region has the DNA TGCAGTGCTCTCAGTCCGGGGGAATACGAGACCCAGTACTTC. It specifies CSALSPGEYETQYF.